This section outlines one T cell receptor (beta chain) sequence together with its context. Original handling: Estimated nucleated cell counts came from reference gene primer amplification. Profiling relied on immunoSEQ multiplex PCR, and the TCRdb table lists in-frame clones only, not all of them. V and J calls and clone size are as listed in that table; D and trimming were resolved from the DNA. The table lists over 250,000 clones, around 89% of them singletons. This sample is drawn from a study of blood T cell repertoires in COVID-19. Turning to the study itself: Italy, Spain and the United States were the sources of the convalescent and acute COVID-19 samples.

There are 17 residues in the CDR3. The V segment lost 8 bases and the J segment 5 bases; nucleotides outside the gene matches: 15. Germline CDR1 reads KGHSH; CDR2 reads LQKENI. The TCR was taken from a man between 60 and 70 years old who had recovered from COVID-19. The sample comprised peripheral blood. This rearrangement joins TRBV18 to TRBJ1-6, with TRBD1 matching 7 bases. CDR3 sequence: CASQNLVEGGDNSPLHF. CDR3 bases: TGTGCCAGCCAAAATTTAGTTGAAGGGGGCGATAATTCACCCCTCCACTTT.